This is a list of T cell receptor beta chains from one sample in a study of shared clonotypes between healthy human individuals. Clones were read by immunoSEQ multiplex PCR, and TCRdb kept only the in-frame ones, dropping some. Found here are some 2,000,000 clones, about 94% of them singletons; the top ten hold roughly 0.13%. Material: naive CD4+ T cells sorted from blood. The receptors were gathered from a man younger than 30 in good health. Both conserved end residues are part of each CDR3. The D gene is left open where the match is weak. Where a row states a size, it is once, few, many or the class of an expanded clone; other rows omit it.

clone size	V gene	J gene	D gene	CDR3 protein	CDR3 DNA
NA	TRBV5-1	TRBJ2-3	NA	CASSFSGVTDTQYF	TGCGCCAGCAGCTTCTCGGGAGTCACAGATACGCAGTATTTT
NA	TRBV5-4	TRBJ2-2	NA	CASSLAHQGTGELFF	TGTGCCAGCAGCTTGGCACACCAAGGGACCGGGGAGCTGTTTTTT
NA	TRBV6-1	TRBJ2-5	NA	CASRIQGGTKTQYF	TGTGCCAGCAGAATTCAAGGGGGAACAAAGACCCAGTACTTC
NA	TRBV7-8	TRBJ1-6	NA	CASSSTAYNSPLHF	TGTGCCAGCAGCTCGACAGCCTATAATTCACCCCTCCACTTT
once	TRBV10-2	TRBJ1-5	TRBD1	CASSAGTGTNQPQHF	TGCGCCAGCAGTGCCGGGACAGGGACAAATCAGCCCCAGCATTTT
NA	TRBV27	TRBJ1-1	NA	CASSSMFKKNTEAFF	TGTGCCAGCAGTTCTATGTTTAAGAAGAACACTGAAGCTTTCTTT
NA	TRBV4-1	TRBJ2-5	NA	CASSQVMAETQYF	TGCGCCAGCAGCCAAGTAATGGCGGAGACCCAGTACTTC
NA	TRBV12-1	TRBJ1-5	NA	CASSSAWDINQPQHF	TGTGCCAGCAGCTCTGCGTGGGACATCAATCAGCCCCAGCATTTT
NA	TRBV29-1	TRBJ2-1	TRBD2	CSVDNGPGGPQFF	TGCAGCGTTGATAACGGACCGGGAGGGCCTCAGTTCTTC
NA	TRBV12-5	TRBJ2-7	TRBD1	CASGYAQGGEEYEQYF	TGTGCTAGTGGTTACGCCCAAGGGGGCGAGGAGTACGAGCAGTACTTC
NA	TRBV13	TRBJ2-7	TRBD1	CASSLGTGGVYEQYF	TGTGCCAGCAGTTTGGGGACAGGGGGCGTATACGAGCAGTACTTC
once	TRBV28	TRBJ2-7	NA	CASSLAPYEQYF	TGTGCCAGCAGTTTAGCGCCCTACGAGCAGTACTTC
NA	TRBV19	TRBJ1-2	NA	CASKVRQGLYGYTF	TGTGCCAGTAAGGTCAGGCAGGGGCTGTATGGCTACACCTTC
NA	TRBV19	TRBJ2-7	TRBD1	CASSVPPGGEQYF	TGTGCCAGTAGCGTTCCTCCAGGGGGCGAGCAGTACTTC
once	TRBV5-1	TRBJ1-4	TRBD1	CASSLSPSGTGEKLFF	TGCGCCAGCAGCCTTAGCCCTTCCGGGACAGGAGAAAAACTGTTTTTT
NA	TRBV27	TRBJ1-6	NA	CASSLDMGSPLHF	TGTGCCAGCAGTCTTGACATGGGTTCACCCCTCCACTTT
few	TRBV18	TRBJ2-1	NA	CASSPGQKVVNEQFF	TGTGCCAGCTCACCTGGACAGAAGGTCGTCAATGAGCAGTTCTTC
NA	TRBV6-5	TRBJ2-7	TRBD2	CASSPFGSGSLEQYF	TGTGCCAGCAGTCCCTTCGGTAGCGGGAGTCTCGAGCAGTACTTC
NA	TRBV5-6	TRBJ1-1	NA	CASSFGQNTEAFF	TGTGCCAGCAGCTTCGGACAAAACACTGAAGCTTTCTTT
NA	TRBV5-1	TRBJ2-3	TRBD2	CASSPRGGAADTQYF	TGCGCCAGCAGCCCGCGCGGGGGGGCGGCAGATACGCAGTATTTT
NA	TRBV11-2	TRBJ1-2	NA	CASSLDLTDNYGYTF	TGTGCCAGCAGCTTAGATCTCACAGATAACTATGGCTACACCTTC
NA	TRBV6-6	TRBJ1-5	NA	CASSWSGLVHF	TGTGCCAGCAGTTGGAGTGGTCTGGTACATTTT
NA	TRBV10-3	TRBJ2-2	NA	CAISDVGPNTGELFF	TGTGCCATCAGTGACGTAGGTCCGAACACCGGGGAGCTGTTTTTT
NA	TRBV30	TRBJ2-3	TRBD2	CAWSATRTSGMGDTQYF	TGTGCCTGGAGCGCTACGAGGACTAGCGGGATGGGAGATACGCAGTATTTT
NA	TRBV12-5	TRBJ2-1	TRBD2	CASGFLIGTSGYYNEQFF	TGTGCTAGTGGTTTCCTCATCGGGACTAGCGGTTATTACAATGAGCAGTTCTTC
NA	TRBV10-1	TRBJ2-2	TRBD2	CASSDGLAGAGNTGELFF	TGCGCCAGCAGTGATGGACTAGCGGGAGCCGGGAACACCGGGGAGCTGTTTTTT
once	TRBV7-6	TRBJ2-7	TRBD1	CASSIGTGSSYEQYF	TGTGCCAGCAGCATCGGGACAGGATCCTCCTACGAGCAGTACTTC
NA	TRBV7-8	TRBJ2-5	TRBD1	CASSLGPRGLQETQYF	TGTGCCAGCAGCTTAGGTCCCAGGGGGCTCCAAGAGACCCAGTACTTC
NA	TRBV5-1	TRBJ2-3	TRBD2	CASRKELAGGSTDTQYF	TGCGCCAGCAGGAAGGAACTAGCGGGGGGAAGCACAGATACGCAGTATTTT
NA	TRBV5-4	TRBJ2-7	TRBD2	CASTRDLAGTHEQYF	TGTGCCAGCACCCGGGACTTAGCGGGCACCCACGAGCAGTACTTC
NA	TRBV19	TRBJ1-3	NA	CASSFGNTIYF	TGTGCCAGTAGTTTCGGAAACACCATATATTTT
NA	TRBV5-1	TRBJ1-4	NA	CASSLVATTTNEKLFF	TGCGCCAGCAGCTTGGTGGCTACTACAACTAATGAAAAACTGTTTTTT
NA	TRBV11-2	TRBJ2-2	TRBD2	CASNPGGRTGELFF	TGTGCCAGTAACCCGGGAGGGCGAACCGGGGAGCTGTTTTTT